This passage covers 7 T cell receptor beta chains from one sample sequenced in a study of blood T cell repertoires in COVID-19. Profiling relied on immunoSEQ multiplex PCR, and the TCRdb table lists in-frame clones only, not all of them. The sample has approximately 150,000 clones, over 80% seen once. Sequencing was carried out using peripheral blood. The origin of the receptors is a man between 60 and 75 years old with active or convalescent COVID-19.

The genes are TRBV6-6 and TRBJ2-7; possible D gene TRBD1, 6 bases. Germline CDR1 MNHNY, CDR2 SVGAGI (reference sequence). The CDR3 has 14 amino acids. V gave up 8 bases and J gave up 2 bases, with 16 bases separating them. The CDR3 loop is CASRKGQTTYEQYF. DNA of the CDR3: TGTGCCAGCCGGAAGGGACAAACTACCTACGAGCAGTACTTC.

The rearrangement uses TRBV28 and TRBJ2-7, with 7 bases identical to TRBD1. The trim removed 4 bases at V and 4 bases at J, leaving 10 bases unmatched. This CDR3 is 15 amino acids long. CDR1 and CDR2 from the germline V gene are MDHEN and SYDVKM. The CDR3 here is CASSSQGTGQYEQYF. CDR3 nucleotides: TGTGCCAGCAGTTCTCAAGGAACGGGACAGTACGAGCAGTACTTC.

CDR3 nucleotide sequence: TGTGCCAGCACCCCCCAGGGACAGGGCTCCTACGAGCAGTACTTC. Amino acids: CASTPQGQGSYEQYF. This chain links TRBV2 with TRBJ2-7, with 9 bases lining up with TRBD1. From germline, CDR1 is SNHLY and CDR2 FYNNEI. The CDR3 is made up of 15 amino acids. Trimming took 7 bases from V and 0 from J; bases not matched to a gene: 7.

The CDR3 nucleotides are TGTGCCAGCAGCTTGGGTGGTACGGATGAAAAACTGTTTTTT. Translating it yields CASSLGGTDEKLFF. The V and J genes are TRBV5-6 and TRBJ1-4; unclear D gene. Germline V lookup: CDR1 SGHDT, CDR2 YYEEEE. V lost 0 bases and J lost 6, with 9 bases in between. The CDR3 runs 14 residues.

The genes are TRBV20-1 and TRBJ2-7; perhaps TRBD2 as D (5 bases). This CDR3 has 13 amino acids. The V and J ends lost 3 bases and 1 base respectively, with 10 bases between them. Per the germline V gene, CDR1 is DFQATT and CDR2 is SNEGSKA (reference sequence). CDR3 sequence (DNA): TGCAGTGCTAGTGGTTCGGGATCCTACGAGCAGTACTTC. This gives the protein CSASGSGSYEQYF.

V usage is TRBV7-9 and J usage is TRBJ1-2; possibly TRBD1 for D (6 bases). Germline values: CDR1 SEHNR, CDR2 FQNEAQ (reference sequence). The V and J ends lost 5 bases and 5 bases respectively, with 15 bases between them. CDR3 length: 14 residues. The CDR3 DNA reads TGTGCCAGCAGCCCGACATCAGGGGTTTATGGCTACACCTTC. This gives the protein CASSPTSGVYGYTF.

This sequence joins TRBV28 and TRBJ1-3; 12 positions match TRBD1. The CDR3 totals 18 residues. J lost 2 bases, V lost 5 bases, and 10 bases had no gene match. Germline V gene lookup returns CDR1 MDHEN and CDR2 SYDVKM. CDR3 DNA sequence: TGTGCCAGCAGTGCCCCCGGGACAGGGGGCGTCGCTGGAAACACCATATATTTT. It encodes CASSAPGTGGVAGNTIYF.